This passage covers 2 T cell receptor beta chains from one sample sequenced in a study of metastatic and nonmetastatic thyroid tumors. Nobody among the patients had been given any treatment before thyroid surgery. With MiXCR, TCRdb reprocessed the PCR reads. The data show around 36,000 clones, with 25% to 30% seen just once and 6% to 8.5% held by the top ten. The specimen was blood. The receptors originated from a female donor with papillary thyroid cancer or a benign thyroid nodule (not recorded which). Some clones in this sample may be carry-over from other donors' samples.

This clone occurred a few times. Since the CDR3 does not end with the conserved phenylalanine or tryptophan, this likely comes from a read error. The DNA for the CDR3 is TGTGCCAGCAACTCGTTGGGATCACCCCTCCACCTT. It yields the protein CASNSLGSPLHL. The chain couples TRBV6-1 to TRBJ1-6; D is ambiguous. The CDR3 has 12 residues. V lost 7 bases and J lost 10, with 11 bases in between. Per the germline V gene, CDR1 is MNHNS and CDR2 is SASEGT.

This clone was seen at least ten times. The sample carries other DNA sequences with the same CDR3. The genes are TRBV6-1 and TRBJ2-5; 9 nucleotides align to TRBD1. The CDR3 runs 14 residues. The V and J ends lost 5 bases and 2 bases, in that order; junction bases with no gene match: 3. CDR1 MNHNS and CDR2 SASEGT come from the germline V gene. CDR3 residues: CASSTGTGQETQYF. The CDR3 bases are TGTGCCAGCAGTACCGGGACAGGGCAAGAGACCCAGTACTTC.